This T cell receptor (beta chain) was recorded in a study of T cells in Graves' hyperthyroidism and ophthalmopathy. What was amplified from RNA transcripts were TCR beta CDR3 regions. The primer set for the first-round RT-PCR of the TCR CDR3 was HTBI. TCRdb reprocessed the multiplex PCR reads with MiXCR, giving one entry per CDR3 protein. Among around 100,000 distinct CDR3 sequences listed, about 45% were seen once. The V and J ends lost 6 bases and 6 bases respectively, with 18 bases between them. This CDR3 has 14 amino acids. CDR1 and CDR2 from the germline V gene are MNHEY and SVGAGI. Only one count was recorded for this clonotype.

Material: blood. The V gene is TRBV6-5, the J gene TRBJ2-7; tentative D call: TRBD1 (6 bases). This receptor was obtained from a man aged 35-49 years with Graves' hyperthyroidism. The CDR3 DNA reads TGTGCCAGCAGCCCCGGGACACCACAGGGCGAGCAGTACTTC. It encodes CASSPGTPQGEQYF.